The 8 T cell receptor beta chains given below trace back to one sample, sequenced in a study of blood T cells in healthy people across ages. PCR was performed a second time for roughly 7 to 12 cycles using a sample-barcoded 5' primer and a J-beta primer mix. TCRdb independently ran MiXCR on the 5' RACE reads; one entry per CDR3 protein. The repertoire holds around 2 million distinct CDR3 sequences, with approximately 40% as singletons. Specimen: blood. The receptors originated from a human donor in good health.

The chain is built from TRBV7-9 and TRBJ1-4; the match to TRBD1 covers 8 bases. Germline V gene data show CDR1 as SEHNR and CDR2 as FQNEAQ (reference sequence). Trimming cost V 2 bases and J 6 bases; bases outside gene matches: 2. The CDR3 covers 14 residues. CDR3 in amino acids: CASSLMTGDEKLFF. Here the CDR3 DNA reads TGTGCCAGCAGCTTAATGACAGGGGATGAAAAACTGTTTTTT.

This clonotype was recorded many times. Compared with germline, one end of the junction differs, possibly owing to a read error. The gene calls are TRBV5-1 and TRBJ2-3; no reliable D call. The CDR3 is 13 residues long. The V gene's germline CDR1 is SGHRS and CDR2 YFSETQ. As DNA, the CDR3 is TGTGCCAGCAGCTTAGCTTCCCCCGATACGCAGTATTTT. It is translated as CASSLASPDTQYF. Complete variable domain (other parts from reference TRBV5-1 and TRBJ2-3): KAGVTQTPRYLIKTRGQQVTLSCSPISGHRSVSWYQQTPGQGLQFLFEYFSETQRNKGNFPGRFSGRQFSNSRSEMNVSTLELGDSALYLCASSLASPDTQYFGPGTRLTVL.

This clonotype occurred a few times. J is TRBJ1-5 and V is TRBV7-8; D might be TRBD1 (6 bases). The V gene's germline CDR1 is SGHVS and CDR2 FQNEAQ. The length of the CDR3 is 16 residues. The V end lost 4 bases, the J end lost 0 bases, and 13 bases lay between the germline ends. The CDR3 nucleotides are TGTGCCAGCAGCTACTACCACAGGGTTAGCAATCAGCCCCAGCATTTT. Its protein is CASSYYHRVSNQPQHF.

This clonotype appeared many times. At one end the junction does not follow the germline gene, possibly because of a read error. This CDR3 is CASSGTRPDTQYF. Here the CDR3 DNA reads TGTGCCAGCAGCGGGACTCGGCCAGATACGCAGTATTTT. The chain is built from TRBV5-1 and TRBJ2-3; 7 nucleotides match TRBD2. Germline CDR1 and CDR2: SGHRS and YFSETQ. The CDR3 is 13 residues long.

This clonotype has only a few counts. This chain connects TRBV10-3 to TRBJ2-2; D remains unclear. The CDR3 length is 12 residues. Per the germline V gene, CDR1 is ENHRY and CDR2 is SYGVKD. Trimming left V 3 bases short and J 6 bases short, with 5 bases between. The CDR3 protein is CAISERPGELFF. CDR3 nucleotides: TGTGCCATCAGTGAAAGGCCCGGGGAGCTGTTTTTT.

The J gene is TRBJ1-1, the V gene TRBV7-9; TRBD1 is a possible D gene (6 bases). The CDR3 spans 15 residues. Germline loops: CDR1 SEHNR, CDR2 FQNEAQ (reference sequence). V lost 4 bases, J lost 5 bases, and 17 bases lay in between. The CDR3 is CASSWDTSGGTEAFF. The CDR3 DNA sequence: TGTGCCAGCAGCTGGGACACCTCGGGCGGGACTGAAGCTTTCTTT.

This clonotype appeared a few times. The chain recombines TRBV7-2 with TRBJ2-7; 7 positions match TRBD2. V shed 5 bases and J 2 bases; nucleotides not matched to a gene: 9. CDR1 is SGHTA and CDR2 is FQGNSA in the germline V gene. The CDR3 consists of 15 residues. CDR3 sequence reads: CASSRAGDPPYEQYF. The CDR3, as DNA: TGTGCCAGCAGCCGCGCGGGGGACCCACCCTACGAGCAGTACTTC.

Written as DNA, the CDR3 is TGTGCCTGCGGGAACAGGGGAGTGAGAGCCACAGATACGCAGTATTTT. This translates into CACGNRGVRATDTQYF. The rearrangement uses TRBV6-6 and TRBJ2-3; TRBD1 is a possible D gene (7 bases). The CDR3 consists of 16 residues. V lost 11 bases, J lost 2 bases, and 23 bases lay in between. The germline V gene encodes CDR1 MNHNY and CDR2 SVGAGI (reference sequence).